This T cell receptor beta chain derives from a study of blood T cell repertoires in COVID-19 (dated by TCRdb to 2018 to 2021). At the level of the whole study: Samples from collaborators originated in the United States, Italy and Spain and spanned both the acute and convalescent phases of COVID-19. Sample metadata almost always included a de-identified subject ID, COVID-19 status, age in years and sex. The samples were drawn from the first 160 participants of the ongoing ImmuneRACE study and from 950 to 1,500 subjects provided by 6 global collaborators. Where available, HLA class I and class II types were taken from metadata supplied by the sample provider and were not determined by assay-based typing. The material from the prospective study consisted of cDNA or gDNA derived from T cells, B-cell-depleted T cells, or PBMCs. A freely available public database, intended as a resource for researchers studying the immune response to SARS-CoV-2, is where the repertoires were released. Subjects who had been exposed to COVID-19, were actively infected with it, or had recovered from it provided the deeply sampled blood TCRbeta repertoires that made up the dataset.

Of note for this clone: Its recognized antigen is unknown. Compared with germline, one end of the junction differs, possibly owing to a read error.

The immunoSEQ Assay, a bias-controlled multiplex PCR, was used to amplify TCRbeta CDR3 regions from genomic DNA. The study's own analysis went as follows. Nucleated cell counts per sample were estimated from amplification of reference gene primers within the assay. To quantify the absolute abundance of each unique TCRbeta CDR3 rearrangement, sequence reads were collapsed and filtered. Productive Simpson clonality was computed per sample as the square root of Simpson's diversity index over productive rearrangements. In TCRdb, the immuneACCESS table is reduced to in-frame sequences with V and J assigned. These tables do not hold every clone; where another copy was compared, an unresolved V gene accounts for under half, and the others remain unexplained. V and J calls and clone size are given by that table; D and trimming were obtained from the DNA. The sample table shows under 250,000 clones, and 89% are seen once. Around 6% of the sample rests with the top ten.

Samples from volunteer blood donors who had recovered from COVID-19 were contributed by a second Seattle source. Each collaborating institution followed its own protocols to collect whole blood in K2EDTA tubes. Collaborator samples were shipped for TCRbeta analysis as frozen whole blood, isolated PBMCs, or DNA extracted from either sample type. Broad study findings and their caveats: Clinical and demographic metadata were provided uncurated, with the amount varying by source and participant.

The sequenced material came from peripheral blood. The source of this sequence is a man in his sixties who had recovered from COVID-19.

CDR3 region: CASRRSPGAGSGF. At the DNA level, the sequence is TGTGCCAGCAGAAGGAGCCCGGGAGCCGGCTCGGGCTTC. This chain joins TRBV5-8 to TRBJ1-2; no D gene can be assigned with confidence. The CDR3 goes from the cysteine to the phenylalanine over 13 residues. The only DNA kept is the CDR3, 39 bases in frame from the first base. CDR1 SGHTS and CDR2 YDEGEE are derived from the germline V gene.